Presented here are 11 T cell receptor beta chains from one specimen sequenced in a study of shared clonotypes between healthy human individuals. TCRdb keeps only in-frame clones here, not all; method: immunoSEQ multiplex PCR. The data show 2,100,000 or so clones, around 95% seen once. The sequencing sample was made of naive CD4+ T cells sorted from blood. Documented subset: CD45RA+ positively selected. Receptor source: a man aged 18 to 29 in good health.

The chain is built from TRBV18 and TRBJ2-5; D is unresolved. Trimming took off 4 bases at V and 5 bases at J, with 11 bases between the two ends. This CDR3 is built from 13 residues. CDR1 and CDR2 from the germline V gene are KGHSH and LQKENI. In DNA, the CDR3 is TGTGCCAGCTCACTCCCCGCCCGGGAGACCCAGTACTTC. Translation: CASSLPARETQYF.

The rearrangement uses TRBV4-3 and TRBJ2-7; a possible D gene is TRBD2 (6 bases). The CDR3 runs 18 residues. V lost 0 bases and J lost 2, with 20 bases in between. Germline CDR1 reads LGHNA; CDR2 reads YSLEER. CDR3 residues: CASSQDAAARRETYEQYF. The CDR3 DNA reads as TGCGCCAGCAGCCAAGATGCCGCGGCAAGGCGGGAAACCTACGAGCAGTACTTC.

CDR3 residues: CASRRSLRGVPRATNEKLFF. CDR3 coding DNA: TGTGCCAGCAGAAGAAGCCTCAGGGGGGTGCCGCGCGCAACTAATGAAAAACTGTTTTTT. The chain joins TRBV28 to TRBJ1-4; TRBD1 matches 7 bases. Germline trimming cut 6 bases from V and 0 bases from J; bases unmatched to any gene: 19. The CDR3 consists of 20 residues. Germline values: CDR1 MDHEN, CDR2 SYDVKM.

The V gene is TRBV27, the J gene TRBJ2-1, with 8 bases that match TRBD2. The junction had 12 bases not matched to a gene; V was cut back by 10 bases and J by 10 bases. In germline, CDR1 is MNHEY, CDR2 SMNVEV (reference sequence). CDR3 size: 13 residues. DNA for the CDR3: TGTGCCATCAGGAACAGCGGGAGTGGAGAGCAGTTCTTC. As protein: CAIRNSGSGEQFF.

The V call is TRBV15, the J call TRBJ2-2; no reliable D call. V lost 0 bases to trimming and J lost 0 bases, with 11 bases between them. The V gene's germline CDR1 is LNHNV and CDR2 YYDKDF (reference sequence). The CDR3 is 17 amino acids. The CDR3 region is CATSRDFSSANTGELFF. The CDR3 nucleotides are TGTGCCACCAGCAGAGATTTCTCGAGCGCGAACACCGGGGAGCTGTTTTTT.

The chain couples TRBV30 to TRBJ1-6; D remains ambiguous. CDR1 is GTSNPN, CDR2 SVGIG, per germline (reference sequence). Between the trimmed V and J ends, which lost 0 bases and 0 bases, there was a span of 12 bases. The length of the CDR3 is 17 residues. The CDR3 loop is CAWSVTRTSSYNSPLHF. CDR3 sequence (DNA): TGTGCCTGGAGTGTGACCCGGACTTCCTCCTATAATTCACCCCTCCACTTT.

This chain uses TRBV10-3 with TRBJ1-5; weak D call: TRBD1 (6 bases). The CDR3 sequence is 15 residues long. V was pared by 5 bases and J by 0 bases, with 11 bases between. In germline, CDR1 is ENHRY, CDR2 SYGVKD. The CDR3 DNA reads TGTGCCATCAGTTCGGACAGTCTTAGCAATCAGCCCCAGCATTTT. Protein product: CAISSDSLSNQPQHF.

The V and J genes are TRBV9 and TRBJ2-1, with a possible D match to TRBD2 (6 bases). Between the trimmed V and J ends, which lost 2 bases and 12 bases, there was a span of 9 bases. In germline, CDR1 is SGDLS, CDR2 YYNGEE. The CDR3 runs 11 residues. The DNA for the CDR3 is TGTGCCAGCAGCGTGGGGGACTTGCAGTTCTTC. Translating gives CASSVGDLQFF.

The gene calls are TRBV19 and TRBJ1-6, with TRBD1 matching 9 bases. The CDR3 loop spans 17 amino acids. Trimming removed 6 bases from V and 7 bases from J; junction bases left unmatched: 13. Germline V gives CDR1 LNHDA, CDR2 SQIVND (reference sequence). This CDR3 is CASSLNPGTGRNSPLHF. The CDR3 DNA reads TGTGCCAGTAGCCTCAACCCGGGGACAGGGAGGAATTCACCCCTCCACTTT.

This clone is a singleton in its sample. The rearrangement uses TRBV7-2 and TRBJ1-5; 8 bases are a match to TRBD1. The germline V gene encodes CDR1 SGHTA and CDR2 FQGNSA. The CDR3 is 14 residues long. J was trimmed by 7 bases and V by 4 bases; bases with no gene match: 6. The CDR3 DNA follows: TGTGCCAGCAGCTCCCAGGGGGCGAAGCAGCCCCAGCATTTT. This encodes CASSSQGAKQPQHF.

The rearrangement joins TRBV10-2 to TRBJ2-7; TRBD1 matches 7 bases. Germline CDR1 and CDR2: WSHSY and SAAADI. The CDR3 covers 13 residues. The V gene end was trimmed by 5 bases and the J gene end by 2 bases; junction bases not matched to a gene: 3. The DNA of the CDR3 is TGCGCCAGCAGTCCGGGACAGCCCTACGAGCAGTACTTC. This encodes CASSPGQPYEQYF.